Given below is one TCR beta chain in context. This receptor's antigen is unknown. One junction end disagrees with the germline gene, perhaps due to a read error. This sample is part of a study of control samples from healthy donors and cancer patients (dated by TCRdb to about 2020). Library generation was performed with the immunoSEQ multiplex PCR assay. The immuneACCESS repertoire file appears here via TCRdb, limited to in-frame rearrangements. These files lack a portion of the clones; in checked studies, under half of the deficit traces to unresolved V genes, and the cause of the others is not known. The sample contains some 150,000 clones, roughly 92% of them found a single time. The ten biggest clones cover around 2.2% of the sample. The CDR3 sequence holds 15 residues, the cysteine and phenylalanine included. Only the CDR3 DNA stays, 45 bases, in frame from base 1. CDR1 is given as SSHAT and CDR2 as FNYEAQ, both from the germline V gene (reference sequence).

The source material was blood. The TCR was taken from a middle-aged man in good health. This receptor chain uses TRBV7-7 and TRBJ2-5; 10 middle bases align to TRBD2. CDR3 region: CASSSLAGDTETQYF. The nucleotides read TGTGCTAGCAGCTCTCTAGCGGGAGATACGGAGACCCAGTACTTC.